This TCR beta chain was observed in a study of T cell responses to AZD1222 COVID-19 vaccine. Study observations and caveats: Most donors were white British and more were female, and clonal diversity was possibly underestimated.

The germline V gene has CDR1 MNHEY and CDR2 SVGEGT. This CDR3 region has 16 residues. J was trimmed by 2 bases and V by 5 bases; bases with no gene match: 6. The repertoire was sequenced with immunoSEQ multiplex PCR; TCRdb's copy has only in-frame clones and lacks some. The top ten clones hold approximately 5% of a sample with tens of thousands of clones, 78% of them seen once. Concerning this clone itself: As yet, its antigen is unknown.

The chain is built from TRBV6-2 or TRBV6-3 and TRBJ2-2; 9 bases agree with TRBD2. This specimen was peripheral blood, taken on day 0 of AZD1222 vaccination. The clonotype was recovered from an adult in good health. DNA for the CDR3: TGTGCCAGCAGTAACAGACTAGCGGCCAACACCGGGGAGCTGTTTTTT. Protein sequence: CASSNRLAANTGELFF.